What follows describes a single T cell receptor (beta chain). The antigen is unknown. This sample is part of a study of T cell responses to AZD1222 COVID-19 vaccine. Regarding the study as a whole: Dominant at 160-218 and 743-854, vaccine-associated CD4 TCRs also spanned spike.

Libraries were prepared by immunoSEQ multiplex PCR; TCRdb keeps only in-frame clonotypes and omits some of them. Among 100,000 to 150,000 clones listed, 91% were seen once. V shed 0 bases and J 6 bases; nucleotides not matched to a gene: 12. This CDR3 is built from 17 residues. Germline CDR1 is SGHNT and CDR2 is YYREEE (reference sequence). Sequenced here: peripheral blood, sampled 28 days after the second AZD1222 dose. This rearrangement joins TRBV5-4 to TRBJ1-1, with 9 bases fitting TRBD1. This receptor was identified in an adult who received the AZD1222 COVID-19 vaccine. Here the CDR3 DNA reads TGTGCCAGCAGCTTGGGATCCAACAGGGGGCTTGGGCCTGAAGCTTTCTTT. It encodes CASSLGSNRGLGPEAFF.